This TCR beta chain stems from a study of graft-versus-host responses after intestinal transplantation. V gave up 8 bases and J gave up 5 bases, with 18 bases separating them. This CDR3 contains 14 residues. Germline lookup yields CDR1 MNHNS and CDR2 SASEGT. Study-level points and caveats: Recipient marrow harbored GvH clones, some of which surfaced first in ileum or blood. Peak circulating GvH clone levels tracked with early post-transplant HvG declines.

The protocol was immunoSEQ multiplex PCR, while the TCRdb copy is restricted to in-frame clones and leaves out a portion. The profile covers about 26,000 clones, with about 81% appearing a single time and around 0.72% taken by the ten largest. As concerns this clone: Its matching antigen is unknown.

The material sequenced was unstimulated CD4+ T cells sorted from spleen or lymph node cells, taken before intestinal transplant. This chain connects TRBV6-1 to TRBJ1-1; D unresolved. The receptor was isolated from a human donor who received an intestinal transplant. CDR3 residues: CASGRRVVGTEAFF. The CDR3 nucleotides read TGTGCCAGCGGACGAAGGGTGGTCGGTACTGAAGCTTTCTTT.